The subject of this entry is one T cell receptor beta chain. TCRdb reprocessed the 5' RACE reads with MiXCR, giving one entry per CDR3 protein. The sample holds tens of thousands of distinct CDR3 sequences; 6.2% are singletons and the top ten take roughly 5%. This sample stems from a study of CD8 T cells in ankylosing spondylitis. CDR1 and CDR2 (germline): LNHDA, SQIVND (reference sequence). CDR3 length: 17 residues. The junction had 19 bases not matched to a gene; V was cut back by 7 bases and J by 6 bases. The clonotype originates from a male donor with ankylosing spondylitis. Input material: synovial fluid, either unsorted or a sorted T cell fraction (not recorded which). The rearrangement joins TRBV19 to TRBJ1-1; TRBD1 matches at 8 bases. CDR3 sequence: CASTLSGQGYFRSEAFF. The CDR3 bases are TGTGCCAGTACCCTTTCTGGACAGGGATATTTTCGGTCTGAAGCTTTCTTT.